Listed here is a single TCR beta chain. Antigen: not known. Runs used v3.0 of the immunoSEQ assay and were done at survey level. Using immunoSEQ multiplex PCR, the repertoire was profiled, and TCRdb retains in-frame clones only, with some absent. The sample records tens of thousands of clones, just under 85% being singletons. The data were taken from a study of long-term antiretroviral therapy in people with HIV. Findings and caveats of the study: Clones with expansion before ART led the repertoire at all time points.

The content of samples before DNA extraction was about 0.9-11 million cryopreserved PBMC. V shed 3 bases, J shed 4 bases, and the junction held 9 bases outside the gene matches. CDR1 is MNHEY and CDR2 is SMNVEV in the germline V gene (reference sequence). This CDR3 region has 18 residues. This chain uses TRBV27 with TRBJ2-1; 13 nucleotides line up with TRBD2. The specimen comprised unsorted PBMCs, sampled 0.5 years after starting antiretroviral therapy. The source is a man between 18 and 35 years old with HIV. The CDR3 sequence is CASSFTTSGGSPYNEQFF. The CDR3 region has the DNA TGTGCCAGCAGTTTCACGACTAGCGGGGGGTCCCCGTACAATGAGCAGTTCTTC.